The 17 T cell receptor beta chains reported below all come from one sample, sequenced in a study of beta chain features in type 1 diabetes. Study observations and caveats: A moderate, significant TCRB CDR3 shortening appeared in type 1 diabetes across four CD4+ subsets.

The investigators reverse transcribed all of the isolated RNA, so they sequenced expressed TCRB transcripts. Method: immunoSEQ multiplex PCR; TCRdb's copy keeps in-frame clones and lacks some. Of around 120,000 clones in the sample, roughly 17% are singletons; the top ten hold 2.6%. Antigens of these TCRs are unknown. Sequences were obtained from central memory CD4+ T cells from blood. These receptors all stem from a man aged 18 to 29 with type 1 diabetes.

The chain links TRBV29-1 to TRBJ1-2, with D tentatively TRBD1 (5 bases). Germline V gene data show CDR1 as SQVTM and CDR2 as ANQGSEA. CDR3 length: 15 residues. V lost 3 bases to trimming and J lost 5 bases, with 19 bases between them. CDR3: CSVDPGMTEPYGYTF. CDR3 bases: TGCAGCGTTGACCCAGGGATGACAGAACCGTATGGCTACACCTTC.

The rearrangement links TRBV30 to TRBJ2-3; 8 positions agree with TRBD1. The V segment lost 4 bases and the J segment 0 bases; nucleotides outside the gene matches: 9. The CDR3 covers 16 residues. CDR1 and CDR2 from the germline V gene are GTSNPN and SVGIG (reference sequence). The CDR3 region has the DNA TGTGCCTGGACCAGGGGGCGCGGGGCTAGCACAGATACGCAGTATTTT. Translated, it gives CAWTRGRGASTDTQYF.

This clone was seen a few times. V and J are TRBV9 and TRBJ2-7, with a tentative D call TRBD2 (5 bases). CDR1 and CDR2 from the germline V gene are SGDLS and YYNGEE. This CDR3 is 13 amino acids long. Deletions cut 9 bases from V and 7 bases from J, with 20 bases between. The CDR3 here is CATSRLLAGEQYF. In DNA, the CDR3 is TGTGCCACCTCTCGTCTGCTAGCCGGGGAGCAGTACTTC.

This clone appeared many times. The V call is TRBV7-9, the J call TRBJ1-1; D is undetermined. The germline V and J ends were trimmed by 5 bases and 1 base, with 11 bases remaining between them. Per germline, CDR1 SEHNR and CDR2 FQNEAQ (reference sequence). CDR3 length: 14 amino acids. DNA of the CDR3: TGTGCCAGCAGCCCCGTGATGCAGAACACTGAAGCTTTCTTT. It codes for CASSPVMQNTEAFF.

This rearrangement joins TRBV29-1 to TRBJ2-5; no definite D call. CDR1 is SQVTM, CDR2 ANQGSEA, per germline. CDR3 length equals 13 residues. V lost 3 bases, J lost 5 bases, and 13 bases lay in between. The CDR3: CSVDPQQQETQYF. The CDR3 coding sequence is TGCAGCGTTGACCCTCAGCAACAGGAGACCCAGTACTTC.

At least ten counts were recorded for this clone. This chain uses TRBV6-6 with TRBJ2-1, with TRBD2 matching 8 bases. This CDR3 has 13 residues. J lost 10 bases, V lost 2 bases, and 4 bases had no gene match. CDR1 and CDR2 from the germline V gene are MNHNY and SVGAGI (reference sequence). DNA for the CDR3: TGTGCCAGCAGTTACGGACTAGCTAGCGAGCAGTTCTTC. It codes for CASSYGLASEQFF.

The chain uses TRBV2 and TRBJ1-6, with unresolved D. Looked up from germline, CDR1 is SNHLY and CDR2 is FYNNEI. V lost 2 bases, J lost 0 bases, and 5 bases lay in between. The CDR3 consists of 15 residues. CDR3 nucleotides: TGTGCCAGCAGTGAACACCGCTCCTATAATTCACCCCTCCACTTT. This sequence encodes CASSEHRSYNSPLHF.

This rearrangement joins TRBV15 to TRBJ2-7, with 7 nucleotides matching TRBD1. The trim removed 5 bases at V and 4 bases at J, leaving 8 bases unmatched. Germline values: CDR1 LNHNV, CDR2 YYDKDF (reference sequence). This CDR3 region has 14 residues. The CDR3 nucleotides are TGTGCCACCAGCGCCGGGACAGTCTCTTACGAGCAGTACTTC. It codes for CATSAGTVSYEQYF.

This clone was detected a few times. The chain's CDR3 is CASSPRTDTEAFF. CDR3 nucleotides: TGTGCCAGCAGTCCACGGACAGACACTGAAGCTTTCTTT. The chain uses TRBV2 and TRBJ1-1; D may be TRBD1 (6 bases). This CDR3 contains 13 residues. With 5 bases removed from V and 3 bases from J, the gap between germline ends came to 10 bases. Germline values: CDR1 SNHLY, CDR2 FYNNEI. The complete variable domain, with remaining parts taken from reference TRBV2 and TRBJ1-1, reads EPEVTQTPSHQVTQMGQEVILRCVPISNHLYFYWYRQILGQKVEFLVSFYNNEISEKSEIFDDQFSVERPDGSNFTLKIRSTKLEDSAMYFCASSPRTDTEAFFGQGTRLTVV.

This clone was observed a handful of times. The V and J genes are TRBV21-1 and TRBJ2-4; whether TRBD1, the table's D call, matches the DNA was not checked. TRBV21-1 is a listed pseudogene. The CDR3 contains 16 residues. The CDR3 protein is CASLTGDATSKNIQYF. DNA for the CDR3: TGTGCCAGCCTGACAGGGGACGCGACTAGCAAAAACATTCAGTACTTC.

A note on this clone: This specimen includes other DNA sequences encoding the same CDR3. The V and J genes are TRBV7-2 and TRBJ1-1; D might be TRBD1 (5 bases). The V gene's germline CDR1 is SGHTA and CDR2 FQGNSA. CDR3 length: 13 amino acids. V was clipped by 3 bases and J by 1 base, with 6 bases between them. The CDR3 region is CASSFQGNTEAFF. The DNA for the CDR3 is TGTGCCAGCAGCTTTCAGGGGAACACTGAAGCTTTCTTT.

This chain joins TRBV14 and TRBJ2-1; 11 bases align to TRBD2. V was clipped by 6 bases and J by 2 bases; unmatched bases: 0. CDR1 is SGHDN, CDR2 FVKESK, per germline. The CDR3 sequence is 14 residues long. Here the CDR3 DNA reads TGTGCCAGCAGACTAGCGGGAGCCTACAATGAGCAGTTCTTC. Its translation is CASRLAGAYNEQFF. The whole variable domain, filled in from reference TRBV14 and TRBJ2-1, reads EAGVTQFPSHSVIEKGQTVTLRCDPISGHDNLYWYRRVMGKEIKFLLHFVKESKQDESGMPNNRFLAERTGGTYSTLKVQPAELEDSGVYFCASRLAGAYNEQFFGPGTRLTVL.

This clone showed up many times. The CDR3 region is CASRKAGAPYEQYF. CDR3 coding DNA: TGTGCCAGCCGCAAAGCCGGGGCTCCCTACGAGCAGTACTTC. The chain is built from TRBV13 and TRBJ2-7; D assignment may be TRBD1 or TRBD2 (5 bases each). From germline, CDR1 is PRHDT and CDR2 FYEKMQ (reference sequence). The CDR3 runs to 14 residues. Trimming took 8 bases from V and 2 from J, leaving 16 bases between them.

The rearrangement uses TRBV29-1 and TRBJ1-2; 7 bases fit TRBD1. Germline V gene data show CDR1 as SQVTM and CDR2 as ANQGSEA. This CDR3 is 13 amino acids long. V lost 3 bases and J lost 6; bases outside the gene matches: 7. CDR3 sequence: CSVDVTGLDGYTF. CDR3 bases: TGCAGCGTTGACGTGACAGGGTTGGATGGCTACACCTTC.

This clone was observed a handful of times. The chain couples TRBV30 to TRBJ2-7, with D perhaps matching TRBD1 (7 bases). The CDR3 has 15 residues. The germline CDR1 and CDR2 sequences are GTSNPN and SVGIG (reference sequence). V was clipped by 4 bases and J by 3 bases, with 19 bases between them. Here the CDR3 reads CAWIPNRGGYYEQYF. CDR3 bases: TGTGCCTGGATCCCAAACAGGGGAGGATACTACGAGCAGTACTTC.

This rearrangement joins TRBV10-3 to TRBJ2-7, with TRBD1 identical over 11 bases. Germline loops: CDR1 ENHRY, CDR2 SYGVKD. CDR3 size: 15 residues. J was trimmed by 4 bases and V by 8 bases; bases with no gene match: 10. Written as DNA, the CDR3 is TGTGCCATCTGCGACCCCGGGACAGGGGGGTACGAGCAGTACTTC. This sequence encodes CAICDPGTGGYEQYF.

This chain connects TRBV12-2 to TRBJ2-1; the D call TRBD2 from the table was never checked on the DNA. TRBV12-2 is reported as a pseudogene. The CDR3 runs to 13 residues. CDR3 region: CASRLLVKNEQFF. The CDR3 nucleotides are TGTGCAAGTCGCTTACTAGTCAAGAATGAGCAGTTCTTC.